This TCR beta chain comes out of a study of T cells after posttransplantation cyclophosphamide. The repertoire was sequenced with immunoSEQ multiplex PCR; TCRdb's copy has only in-frame clones and lacks some. Listed for the sample are over 10,000 clones, none seen a single time. Whole-study findings and limits: TRB overlap between skin or GI tissue T cells and blood was limited. Recipient CMV seropositivity and CMV reactivation strongly tracked TRB clonality.

This clone has ten or more counts. Its antigen remains unidentified. This CDR3 comprises 14 residues. With V trimmed by 5 bases and J by 6 bases, 6 bases remained unmatched. Germline CDR1 and CDR2: LNHDA and SQIVND (reference sequence). Busulfan-fludarabine conditioning, marrow transplant, and cyclophosphamide on days +3 and +4 were administered. Sequenced material: PBMCs, taken after allogeneic stem cell transplant with posttransplant cyclophosphamide. The chain recombines TRBV19 with TRBJ1-5; 8 nucleotides agree with TRBD1. The source is a female patient in her thirties or forties who received an allogeneic stem cell transplant from a related donor, was CMV-positive, and had acute GVHD only. Among the T cells, some may be from the graft donor. The CDR3 region has the DNA TGTGCCAGTAGTTTACAGGGGGTTGGTCAGCCCCAGCATTTT. This sequence encodes CASSLQGVGQPQHF.